There are many counts of the clone carrying this TCR beta chain. Its antigen is still unknown. Authors' methods: Between-group CDR3 differences, defined by clinicopathological status, yielded a distant-metastasis classifier for papillary thyroid cancer. Using MiXCR, TCRdb re-called clones from the PCR reads. TCRdb, rather than the study authors, made the V and J calls. The table has about 92,000 clones, about 15% seen once. Each patient came to thyroid surgery without any prior treatment (of any kind). These data are taken from a study of metastatic and nonmetastatic thyroid tumors. Across the whole study: Across peripheral blood and tumor or nodule tissue samples taken from malignant and benign thyroid patients, the repertoires were compared with one another.

General study findings and limits: Across blood and tumor, TCR beta diversity in malignant thyroid tumors was reportedly significantly higher than in benign nodules.

The CDR3 is 15 residues long. V lost 6 bases and J 3 bases, leaving 17 bases between the germline ends. Germline assignment: CDR1 MNHEY and CDR2 SMNVEV (reference sequence). The V and J genes are TRBV27 and TRBJ1-1; no firm D call. This receptor was obtained from a female donor with papillary thyroid cancer or a benign thyroid nodule (not recorded which). Some clones in this sample may be carry-over from other donors' samples. Sample: blood. The CDR3 is CASRPDLLGDTEAFF. CDR3 sequence (DNA): TGTGCCAGCAGACCGGACCTCTTGGGAGACACTGAAGCTTTCTTT.